The clone carrying this T cell receptor (beta chain) has a count of ten or more. The time point was: after trial treatment. Treatment defined: LDRT plus nivolumab, ipilimumab, low-dose cyclophosphamide and aspirin (RACIN trial). This entry belongs to a study of low-dose radiotherapy and immunotherapy resistance in tumors. Overall study: Ipilimumab 1 mg/kg every six weeks, together with nivolumab 240 mg every two weeks, was given intravenously to patients.

The PCR that amplified TCRs ran for about 20 cycles, relying on a constant-region primer and a V-primer adapter. mRNA isolates were amplified via in vitro transcription. TCRdb processed the reads anew with MiXCR; each CDR3 protein has one entry. The data hold 50,000 or so distinct CDR3 sequences, with around 34% observed a single time. The CDR3 is 15 residues long. CDR1 and CDR2 (germline): MNHNY, SVGAGI (reference sequence). V was trimmed by 4 bases and J by 0 bases, leaving 13 bases between them. V is TRBV6-6 and J is TRBJ2-7; D may be TRBD2 (5 bases). The material sequenced was PBMCs, taken after low-dose radiotherapy plus immunotherapy. The clonotype was recovered from a male donor with rectosigmoid adenocarcinoma. The CDR3 protein is CASSFEGRASYEQYF. The CDR3 DNA sequence: TGTGCCAGCAGTTTTGAGGGCCGGGCCTCCTACGAGCAGTACTTC.